The source of this T cell receptor (beta chain) is a study of cytomegalovirus exposure and HLA in healthy donors. The study, taken as a whole, reports: Investigators reported around 150 TCR beta chains as tied to cytomegalovirus. Among the CMV-associated chains, a few were confirmed in vitro as specific for CMV antigens.

This CDR3 is 17 amino acids long. Generated by immunoSEQ multiplex PCR, the TCRdb table keeps only in-frame clones and is missing some. This sample carries more than 250,000 clones, 75% to 90% of them seen once, and the ten largest clones take around 0.84%. This clone was counted once. Antigen specificity is unknown. This receptor was obtained from a woman between 18 and 29 years old in good health and CMV-seronegative. The sequencing sample was made of PBMCs. V usage is TRBV21-1 and J usage is TRBJ2-7; TRBD2 reflects the table's D call only, with no check against the DNA. TRBV21-1 is noted as a pseudogene. The CDR3 nucleotides read TGTGCCAGCAGCAAAAGTCTAGCGGGAGGGCAGACCTACGAGCAGTACTTC. This translates into CASSKSLAGGQTYEQYF.